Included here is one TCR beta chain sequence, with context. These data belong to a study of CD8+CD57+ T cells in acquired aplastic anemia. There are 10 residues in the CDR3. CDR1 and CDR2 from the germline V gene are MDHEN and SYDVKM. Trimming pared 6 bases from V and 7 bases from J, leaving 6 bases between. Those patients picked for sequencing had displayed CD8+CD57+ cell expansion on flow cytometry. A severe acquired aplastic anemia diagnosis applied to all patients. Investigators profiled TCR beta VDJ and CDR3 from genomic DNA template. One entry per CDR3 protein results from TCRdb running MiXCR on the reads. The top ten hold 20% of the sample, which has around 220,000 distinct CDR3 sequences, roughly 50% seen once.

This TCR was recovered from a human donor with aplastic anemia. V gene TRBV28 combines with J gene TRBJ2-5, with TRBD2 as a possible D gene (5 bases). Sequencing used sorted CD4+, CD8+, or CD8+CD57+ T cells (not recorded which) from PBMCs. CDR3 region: CASSRGTQYF. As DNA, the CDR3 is TGTGCCAGCAGCCGGGGGACCCAGTACTTC.